This T cell receptor beta chain was sequenced during a study of T cell changes during pregnancy in multiple sclerosis. V gave up 1 base and J gave up 3 bases; unmatched junction bases: 3. CDR1 is SGHVS and CDR2 is FQNEAQ in the germline V gene. The CDR3 loop spans 15 amino acids. The assay was immunoSEQ multiplex PCR, and TCRdb's table has in-frame clones only and misses some. The repertoire holds approximately 130,000 clones, roughly 97% seen once, with roughly 0.45% in the top ten. The chain links TRBV7-8 to TRBJ2-1, with 7 bases identical to TRBD2. The clonotype comes from a female donor with multiple sclerosis, enrolled in a pregnancy study. Specimen: peripheral blood, collected after pregnancy. CDR3 region: CASSLGSGNYNEQFF. CDR3 nucleotide sequence: TGTGCCAGCAGCTTAGGAAGCGGGAACTACAATGAGCAGTTCTTC. The whole variable domain, filled in from reference TRBV7-8 and TRBJ2-1, reads GAGVSQSPRYKVAKRGQDVALRCDPISGHVSLFWYQQALGQGPEFLTYFQNEAQLDKSGLPSDRFFAERPEGSVSTLKIQRTQQEDSAVYLCASSLGSGNYNEQFFGPGTRLTVL.